These T cell receptor beta chains were read from a single sample in a study of blood T cell repertoires in COVID-19. This table comes from immunoSEQ multiplex PCR, and its TCRdb copy is limited to in-frame clones, with some not included. In the table there are over 65,000 clones, roughly 81% of which are singletons. Material: peripheral blood. These receptors were collected from a human donor in a cohort sampled during active COVID-19. Each CDR3 is given without its conserved first and last residue.

j_call: TRBJ1-2
v_call: TRBV27
cdr3_aa: ASSSSGTGYPYGYT

j_call: TRBJ2-6
v_call: TRBV4-3
cdr3_aa: ASSQDTQGEGLTGANVLT

j_call: TRBJ2-1
v_call: TRBV7-9
cdr3_aa: ASSPTSGATNEQF

j_call: TRBJ1-2
v_call: TRBV10-3
cdr3_aa: AISPGGGGNYGYT

j_call: TRBJ2-1
v_call: TRBV5-1
cdr3_aa: ASSDRNSYNEQF

j_call: TRBJ2-5
v_call: TRBV6-5
cdr3_aa: ASSRRGQETQY

j_call: TRBJ1-1
v_call: TRBV3-1/TRBV3-2
cdr3_aa: ASSQGMGVGAF

j_call: TRBJ2-7
v_call: TRBV28
cdr3_aa: ASRRQGEGEQY

j_call: TRBJ1-1
v_call: TRBV7-9
cdr3_aa: ASSLANRMNTEAF

j_call: TRBJ1-3
v_call: TRBV3-1/TRBV3-2
cdr3_aa: ASSPLLGQAASA

j_call: TRBJ2-5
v_call: TRBV10-3
cdr3_aa: AISDWSSGQETQY

j_call: TRBJ1-1
v_call: TRBV28
cdr3_aa: ASTISQGNTEAF

j_call: TRBJ2-4
v_call: TRBV18
cdr3_aa: ASSPGLAGGPGNIQY

j_call: TRBJ2-1
v_call: TRBV9
cdr3_aa: ASSRRGQGAHNEQF